This TCR beta chain was profiled in a study of regulatory T cells in long-lasting Graves disease. HTBI primers from iRepertoire and Arm-PCR of CDR3 regions yielded the TCR beta libraries. TCRdb itself ran the multiplex PCR reads through MiXCR, one entry per CDR3 protein. The data contain a few hundred thousand distinct CDR3 sequences, about 15% of them singletons. Time point given: newly diagnosed GD, antithyroid drugs for less than 3 months. PBMCs were the source of the RNA used for TCR sequencing. Patients all came to the study from an endocrinology department in Xi'an, China. In its sample, this clonotype was seen many times. Between the trimmed V and J ends, which lost 0 bases and 10 bases, there was a span of 13 bases. CDR1 is SGHAT, CDR2 FQDESV, per germline (reference sequence). The CDR3 length is 14 residues. The same specimen was also included in a second study, on T cells in Graves' hyperthyroidism and ophthalmopathy. That study reports: Blood also contained most expanded thyroid clonotypes above 0.001.

The genes are TRBV11-1 and TRBJ2-1; D possibly corresponds to TRBD2 (7 bases). This TCR came from a woman aged 40 to 50 with Graves disease. This specimen consisted of peripheral blood mononuclear cells (PBMCs), obtained at new diagnosis, from a patient treated with antithyroid drugs. Here the CDR3 reads CASSLATGGWEQFF. CDR3 DNA: TGTGCCAGCAGCTTAGCGACGGGGGGCTGGGAGCAGTTCTTC.